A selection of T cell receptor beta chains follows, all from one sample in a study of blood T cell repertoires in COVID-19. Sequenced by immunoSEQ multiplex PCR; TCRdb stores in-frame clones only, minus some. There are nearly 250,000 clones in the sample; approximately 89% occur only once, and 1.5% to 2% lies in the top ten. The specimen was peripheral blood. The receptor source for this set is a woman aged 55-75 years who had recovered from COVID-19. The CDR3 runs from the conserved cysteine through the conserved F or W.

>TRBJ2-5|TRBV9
CASSALSGGEETQYF
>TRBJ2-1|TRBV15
CATSRDLPGTGGFEQFF
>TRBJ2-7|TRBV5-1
CASSLVGGDEQYF
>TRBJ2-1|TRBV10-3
CAISEGITGGYEQFF
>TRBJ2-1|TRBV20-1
CSAPRASAVF
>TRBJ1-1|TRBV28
CASRSYRGGGNTEAFF
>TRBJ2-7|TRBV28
CASSQTGASYEQYF
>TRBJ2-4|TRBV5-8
CASSHRQGNIQYF
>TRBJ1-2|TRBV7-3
CASSLDGNYGYTF
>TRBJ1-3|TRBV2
CASSEIPPYSNTIYF
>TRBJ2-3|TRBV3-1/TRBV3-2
CASSQPGFTDTQYF
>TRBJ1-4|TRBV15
CATSRGVVRGRANEKLFF
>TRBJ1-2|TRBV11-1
CASSADSYLGYTF
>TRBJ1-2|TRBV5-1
CASSKGAGTGLDGYTF
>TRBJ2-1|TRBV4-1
CASSQAGTSSYNEQFF
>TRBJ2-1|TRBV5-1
CASSASGSYNEQFF
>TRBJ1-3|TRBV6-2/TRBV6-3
CASSYAIYSGNTIYF
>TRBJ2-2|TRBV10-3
CAISRDTNTGELFF
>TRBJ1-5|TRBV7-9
CASSPPGTDNQPQHF
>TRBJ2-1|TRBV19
CASSIQRVGGEQFF
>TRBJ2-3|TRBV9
CASSVVAGMNTQYF
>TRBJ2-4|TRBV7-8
CASSQGGTLAKNIQYF
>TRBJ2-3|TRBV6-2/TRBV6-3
CASSYPATRRLRDTQYF
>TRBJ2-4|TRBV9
CASSVGPTGGGIQYF
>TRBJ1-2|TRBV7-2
CASSLGAQGLNYGYTF
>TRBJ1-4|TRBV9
CASSVEGLNEKLFF
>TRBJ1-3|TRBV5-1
CASSLEGRGGNTIYF
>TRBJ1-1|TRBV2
CASTEVKLAFF
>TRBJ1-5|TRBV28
CASSSDRGGQPQHF
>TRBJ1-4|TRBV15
CATSSAGTGNEKLFF
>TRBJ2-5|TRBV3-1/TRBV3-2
CASSQDGQGRRAQYF
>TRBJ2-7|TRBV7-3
CASSSRTAAPSYEQYF
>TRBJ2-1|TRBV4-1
CASSTDTEMREQFF
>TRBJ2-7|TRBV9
CASSVVGSSEQYF
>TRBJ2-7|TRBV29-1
CSVEASGTYEQYF
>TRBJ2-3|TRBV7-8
CASSLWRAGNTDTQYF
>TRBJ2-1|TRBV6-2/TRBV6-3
CASSSRGQSYNEQFF
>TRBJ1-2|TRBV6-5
CASTNSRTGVSGYTF
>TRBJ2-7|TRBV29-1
CSVKAGGYEQYF
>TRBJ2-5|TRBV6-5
CASISGGETQYF
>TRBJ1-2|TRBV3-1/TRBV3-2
CASSSRTLGGGYTF
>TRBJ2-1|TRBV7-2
CASSLRSAEPYNEQFF
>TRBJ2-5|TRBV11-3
CASSLVRLAGAPPRYETQYF
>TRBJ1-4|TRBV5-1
CASSFRTGGDEKLFF
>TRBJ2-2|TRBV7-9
CASSSQGSTGELFF
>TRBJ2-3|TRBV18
CASSPKGPFTDTQYF
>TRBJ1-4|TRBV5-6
CASSSGQGGRSNEKLFF
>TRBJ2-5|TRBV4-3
CASSHGLAGQETQYF
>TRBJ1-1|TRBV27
CASSFSQGQGAITEAFF
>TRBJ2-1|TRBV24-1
CATSARTSGGSNNEQFF
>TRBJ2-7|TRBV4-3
CASSQDGGPPYEQYF
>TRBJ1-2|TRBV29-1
CSADRGQGGYTF
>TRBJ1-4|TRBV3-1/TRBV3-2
CASSHSGRGNEKLFF
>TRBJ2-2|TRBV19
CASTALGPNTGELFF